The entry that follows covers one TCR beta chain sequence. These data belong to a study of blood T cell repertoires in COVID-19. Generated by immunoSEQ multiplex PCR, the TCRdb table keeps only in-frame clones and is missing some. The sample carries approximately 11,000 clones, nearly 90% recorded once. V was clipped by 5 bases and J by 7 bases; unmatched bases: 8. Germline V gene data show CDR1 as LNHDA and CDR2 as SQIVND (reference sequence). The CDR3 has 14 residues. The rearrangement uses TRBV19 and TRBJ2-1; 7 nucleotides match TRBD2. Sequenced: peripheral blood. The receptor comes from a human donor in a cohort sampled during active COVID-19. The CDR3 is CASSVRLALNEQFF. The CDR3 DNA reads TGTGCCAGTAGTGTTCGACTAGCCCTAAATGAGCAGTTCTTC.